This paragraph reports one T cell receptor (beta chain). Only one count was recorded for this clone. It lacks a known antigen. Base qualities are not at hand, and no much larger clone is one base apart. The data belong to a study of T cell responses to AZD1222 COVID-19 vaccine (dated by TCRdb to the early 2020s). Background for the entire study: AZD1222 recipients with second doses at about 4 weeks or about 12 weeks were pooled, because spike-specific TCR depth and breadth did not differ between schedules. A total of 233 trial participants underwent TCR sequencing, of whom 207 received two doses of AZD1222 and some 26 received two doses of the MenACWY control vaccine. Enrollment into the trials was organized by age into subgroups of 18-55, 56-69 and 70-plus years, and those subgroups contained roughly 150, 30 and 60 TCR-sequenced participants, respectively. The full study reports these points: Most participants were white British and females outnumbered males, and the authors suggested that clonal diversity may have been underestimated. The 56-69-year group was small, and its depth increase did not reach significance, likely because of low power. The whole spike protein was spanned by vaccine-associated CD4 TCRs, and dominant responses were seen in regions 160-218 and 743-854. Conclusions about previously exposed vaccinees are limited, since just a handful of AZD1222 recipients were seropositive for SARS-CoV-2 at baseline. Epitopes outside the regions mutated in the B.1.351 and B.1.1.7 variants were reportedly recognized by nearly half of the unique spike-specific TCRs. Because no day 14 peak-response samples were available, repertoires were characterized only after the peak T cell response. A significant rise in spike-specific TCR breadth and depth was observed after two AZD1222 doses relative to day 0 and relative to MenACWY recipients.

The CDR3 regions of human TCRbeta chains were analyzed by immunosequencing. Under the source paper's analysis protocol: TCRs in the repertoires were compared against a reference library of SARS-CoV-2-specific TCRs that had been generated with the MIRA antigen-specificity platform. Breadth meant the fraction of unique TCRs that were SARS-CoV-2-associated, whereas depth meant the fraction of total T cells that were SARS-CoV-2-associated. Each spike-specific TCR was assigned to its reactive spike region and to a CD4 or CD8 class using the MIRA data. Log10-transformed breadth and depth values were compared by one-way ANOVA with Sidak's multiple comparisons tests. TCRdb obtained this table from immuneACCESS and retained in-frame rearrangements with V and J assigned. These tables miss some clones; where compared with another copy, unresolved V genes account for less than half of the shortfall, and the remainder is unexplained. Clonal size and the V and J genes are those of that table, whereas D and trimming came from the DNA. This sample is represented by 150,000 or so clones; around nine tenths of them were singletons. The ten largest clones represent around 5.2% of the sample.

Counted from cysteine to phenylalanine, this CDR3 has 12 amino acids. The sequence is cut down to CDR3 DNA, 36 bases in frame from base 1. Relative to germline, V is 2 bases shorter and J is 8 bases shorter, with 7 bases between their ends. CDR1 and CDR2 are read off the germline V gene as MNHEY and SVGEGT. What the time point label conveys for this sample: baseline before first vaccination. Vaccinee samples were obtained from the UK trials COV001 and COV002, which included a single-blind randomized controlled phase 2/3 trial of AZD1222 (ChAdOx1 nCoV-19) in healthy adults. For TCRbeta chain sequencing, PBMC samples from trial participants were taken at day 0 and at day 28 after the second dose.

The chain couples TRBV6-2 or TRBV6-3 to TRBJ2-4, with an unclear D gene assignment. The clonotype was recovered from an adult in good health. The sample was peripheral blood, taken on day 0 of AZD1222 vaccination. This receptor has the CDR3 CASSYTPHIQYF. The DNA sequence is as follows: TGTGCCAGCAGTTACACCCCCCACATTCAGTACTTC.